Presented here are 25 T cell receptor beta chains from one specimen sequenced in a study of T-cell memory formation after mild COVID-19. One entry per CDR3 protein, called by TCRdb with MiXCR from the 5' RACE reads. The table shows 190,000 or so distinct CDR3 sequences, with around a fifth occurring only once. Sequencing input: PBMCs or a T cell subset sorted from them (not recorded which). Receptors originate from an adult woman who had mild COVID-19 (a few samples of this study predate the infection). Cell type and time point are not known.

The chain is built from TRBV7-6 and TRBJ2-1, with a tentative D call TRBD2 (5 bases). The CDR3 spans 12 residues. Germline CDR1 is SGHVS and CDR2 is FNYEAQ. Deletions cut 5 bases from V and 13 bases from J, with 15 bases between. The CDR3 loop reads CASSPTTGSQFF. The CDR3 DNA follows: TGTGCCAGCAGCCCGACAACGGGGTCCCAGTTCTTC.

The V call is TRBV5-4, the J call TRBJ2-3; D is possibly TRBD1 (6 bases). The length of the CDR3 is 16 residues. Per the germline V gene, CDR1 is SGHNT and CDR2 is YYREEE (reference sequence). V was cut by 4 bases and J by 2 bases, with 17 bases left in between. CDR3 residues: CASSQDQGPFTDTQYF. The CDR3 DNA reads TGTGCCAGCAGCCAGGATCAGGGGCCCTTCACAGATACGCAGTATTTT.

This clonotype was counted only a few times. This sequence joins TRBV11-2 and TRBJ2-3; 10 bases fit TRBD2. The germline V gene has CDR1 SGHAT and CDR2 FQNNGV. CDR3 length: 22 residues. The V segment lost 0 bases and the J segment 0 bases; nucleotides outside the gene matches: 18. CDR3 sequence reads: CASSLDGLAGARLSISTDTQYF. CDR3 DNA sequence: TGTGCCAGCAGCTTAGATGGCCTAGCGGGGGCCAGACTCTCAATTAGCACAGATACGCAGTATTTT.

V gene TRBV3-1 combines with J gene TRBJ2-7; 9 bases are a match to TRBD2. Germline V gene data show CDR1 as LGHDT and CDR2 as YNNKEL (reference sequence). Germline trimming cut 0 bases from V and 0 bases from J; bases unmatched to any gene: 6. This CDR3 spans 17 amino acids. CDR3: CASSQDRAGGLSYEQYF. The CDR3 DNA follows: TGTGCCAGCAGCCAAGATCGAGCGGGAGGCCTCTCCTACGAGCAGTACTTC.

This clonotype was picked up many times. The rearrangement uses TRBV10-3 and TRBJ2-7; TRBD1 might be the D (6 bases). V shed 3 bases and J shed 2 bases, with 8 bases lying between them. The CDR3 runs to 13 residues. The germline CDR1 and CDR2 sequences are ENHRY and SYGVKD. CDR3 protein: CAISERTAYEQYF. DNA of the CDR3: TGTGCCATCAGTGAAAGGACAGCCTACGAGCAGTACTTC.

This clonotype has ten or more counts. The V gene is TRBV5-1, the J gene TRBJ1-1; weak D call: TRBD1 (5 bases). Germline V CDR1 and CDR2: SGHRS, YFSETQ. V lost 3 bases and J 2 bases, leaving 14 bases between the germline ends. The CDR3 is 15 residues long. The CDR3 DNA follows: TGCGCCAGCAGCTGGGGACCTTATCCTAACACTGAAGCTTTCTTT. Protein product: CASSWGPYPNTEAFF.

This chain uses TRBV9 with TRBJ2-5; D is possibly TRBD1 or TRBD2 (5 bases each). This CDR3 contains 14 residues. Trimming removed 2 bases from V and 5 bases from J, with 13 bases in between. Germline V gene sequence: CDR1 SGDLS, CDR2 YYNGEE. This CDR3 is CASSVAHEGETQYF. The CDR3 nucleotides are TGTGCCAGCAGCGTCGCACATGAGGGGGAGACCCAGTACTTC.

This clonotype occurred many times. V usage is TRBV3-1 and J usage is TRBJ2-1; 10 positions agree with TRBD2. The CDR3 loop spans 14 amino acids. V shed 4 bases, J shed 8 bases, and the junction held 5 bases outside the gene matches. From germline, CDR1 is LGHDT and CDR2 YNNKEL (reference sequence). CDR3 amino acids: CASSPSGSGDEQFF. CDR3 sequence (DNA): TGTGCCAGCAGCCCTAGCGGGAGCGGAGATGAGCAGTTCTTC.

V usage is TRBV27 and J usage is TRBJ2-1, with D unclear. Germline V gene lookup returns CDR1 MNHEY and CDR2 SMNVEV (reference sequence). CDR3 length equals 17 residues. The V end was cut by 0 bases, the J end by 5 bases, with 17 bases between. DNA of the CDR3: TGTGCCAGCAGTTTATCGGGCGGAATCGGGCTTAACAATGAGCAGTTCTTC. Its protein is CASSLSGGIGLNNEQFF.

This rearrangement joins TRBV29-1 to TRBJ1-1; D is perhaps TRBD1 (6 bases). CDR1 is SQVTM and CDR2 is ANQGSEA in the germline V gene. The CDR3 consists of 12 residues. V gave up 6 bases and J gave up 4 bases, with 12 bases separating them. The CDR3 DNA reads as TGCAGCGTCGACCAGGGGTCCACTGAAGCTTTCTTT. Translated: CSVDQGSTEAFF.

The chain joins TRBV2 to TRBJ2-1, with D perhaps TRBD2 (7 bases). V lost 8 bases and J 0 bases, leaving 29 bases between the germline ends. Germline V lookup: CDR1 SNHLY, CDR2 FYNNEI. CDR3 length: 20 amino acids. The CDR3 region is CASPRVVGGQAGSSYNEQFF. The CDR3 DNA reads as TGTGCCAGCCCGAGGGTAGTTGGGGGCCAAGCGGGGAGCTCCTACAATGAGCAGTTCTTC.

This chain links TRBV6-2 or TRBV6-3 with TRBJ2-3; 7 nucleotides match TRBD2. J gave up 5 bases and V 1 base, and 3 bases lay outside the gene matches. Germline-derived CDR1 and CDR2 are MNHEY and SVGEGT. This CDR3 contains 14 residues. The CDR3 sequence is CASSYWTSGDTQYF. As DNA, the CDR3 is TGTGCCAGCAGTTACTGGACTAGTGGAGATACGCAGTATTTT.

A note on this clonotype: The CDR3 carries no conserved terminal phenylalanine or tryptophan, so it likely arises from a read error. This chain's CDR3 is CASSPRGTDYGYTL. Here the CDR3 DNA reads TGTGCCAGCAGCCCCCGCGGGACAGATTATGGCTACACCTTA. This chain connects TRBV7-6 to TRBJ1-2, with 7 bases matching TRBD1. J lost 5 bases, V lost 5 bases, and 8 bases had no gene match. From germline, CDR1 is SGHVS and CDR2 FNYEAQ. CDR3 length equals 14 residues.

The sample holds one count of this clonotype. The CDR3 bases are TGCAGCGTTGAAGACCCCCGGCGTACTGACGGCGAAGAGCAGTTCTTC. Translated, it gives CSVEDPRRTDGEEQFF. The chain combines TRBV29-1 with TRBJ2-1, with D uncertain. Deletions cut 0 bases from V and 10 bases from J, with 22 bases between. The germline V gene has CDR1 SQVTM and CDR2 ANQGSEA. The CDR3 has 16 amino acids.

The rearrangement joins TRBV7-9 to TRBJ1-1, with TRBD1 as a possible D gene (5 bases). Per the germline V gene, CDR1 is SEHNR and CDR2 is FQNEAQ (reference sequence). CDR3 length equals 12 residues. Trimming shortened V by 11 bases and J by 1 base, and 11 bases separated the two germline ends. In nucleotides, the CDR3 is TGTGCCGGCGGGGGTAAGAACACTGAAGCTTTCTTT. Its translation: CAGGGKNTEAFF.

The rearrangement joins TRBV4-3 to TRBJ1-5, with D possibly being TRBD1 (5 bases). Germline assignment: CDR1 LGHNA and CDR2 YSLEER. The V gene lost 0 bases and the J gene lost 4 bases, with 10 bases spanning the gap. This CDR3 has 15 residues. The CDR3 bases are TGCGCCAGCAGCCAAGATAGGGGAATTAATCAGCCCCAGCATTTT. It codes for CASSQDRGINQPQHF.

V and J are TRBV7-9 and TRBJ1-1; perhaps TRBD1 as D (5 bases). The CDR3 sequence is 15 residues long. The germline V and J ends were trimmed by 0 bases and 1 base, with 9 bases remaining between them. The germline V gene encodes CDR1 SEHNR and CDR2 FQNEAQ (reference sequence). The CDR3 sequence is CASSLARGKNTEAFF. The CDR3 nucleotides are TGTGCCAGCAGCTTAGCGAGGGGCAAGAACACTGAAGCTTTCTTT.

The rearrangement links TRBV29-1 to TRBJ2-5; D is perhaps TRBD1 or TRBD2 (5 bases each). CDR1 and CDR2 from the germline V gene are SQVTM and ANQGSEA. There are 12 residues in the CDR3. The germline V and J ends were trimmed by 5 bases and 7 bases, with 14 bases remaining between them. The CDR3 sequence: CSVRVQEVTQYF. CDR3 sequence (DNA): TGCAGCGTTAGGGTACAGGAGGTGACCCAGTACTTC.

CDR3 bases: TGTGCCAGCTCACCACGAGGGGTAGAGGGATACAATGAGCAGTTCTTC. Its protein is CASSPRGVEGYNEQFF. The chain has TRBV18 and TRBJ2-1; the D gene could be TRBD1 or TRBD2 (5 bases each). Between the trimmed V and J ends, which lost 1 base and 4 bases, there was a span of 14 bases. Germline V gene sequence: CDR1 KGHSH, CDR2 LQKENI. CDR3 size: 16 residues.

This clonotype was observed a handful of times. J is TRBJ2-2 and V is TRBV6-1; D is unresolved. V was shortened by 6 bases and J by 0 bases, with 20 bases between the two germline ends. Germline assignment: CDR1 MNHNS and CDR2 SASEGT. The CDR3 has 18 residues. CDR3 in amino acids: CASSALSLPPTNTGELFF. The CDR3 DNA is TGTGCCAGCAGCGCCCTGTCCCTACCGCCAACGAACACCGGGGAGCTGTTTTTT.

This clonotype was recorded a few times. The CDR3 nucleotides read TGCGCCAGCAGCTTGGACGGCGGTTTCTATGGCTACACCTTC. Protein sequence: CASSLDGGFYGYTF. The chain carries TRBV5-1 and TRBJ1-2; D is ambiguous. Trimming pared 0 bases from V and 4 bases from J, leaving 10 bases between. Germline V gives CDR1 SGHRS, CDR2 YFSETQ. The CDR3 runs 14 residues. Full variable domain (rest looked up from reference TRBV5-1 and TRBJ1-2): KAGVTQTPRYLIKTRGQQVTLSCSPISGHRSVSWYQQTPGQGLQFLFEYFSETQRNKGNFPGRFSGRQFSNSRSEMNVSTLELGDSALYLCASSLDGGFYGYTFGSGTRLTVV.

This chain connects TRBV7-3 to TRBJ2-1; 10 bases are a match to TRBD2. The CDR3 is 14 amino acids. V dropped 11 bases and J dropped 4; count of bases not matched to a gene: 8. Germline V CDR1 and CDR2: SGHTA, FQGTGA. CDR3 sequence (DNA): TGTGCCGCGGCTAGCGGGAGTTCATACAATGAGCAGTTCTTC. Protein product: CAAASGSSYNEQFF. Based on the CDR3 plus reference TRBV7-3 and TRBJ2-1, the full variable domain is GAGVSQTPSNKVTEKGKYVELRCDPISGHTALYWYRQSLGQGPEFLIYFQGTGAADDSGLPNDRFFAVRPEGSVSTLKIQRTERGDSAVYLCAAASGSSYNEQFFGPGTRLTVL.

This chain connects TRBV12-3 or TRBV12-4 to TRBJ2-5; no clear D. V was clipped by 3 bases and J by 0 bases, with 8 bases between them. The CDR3 is 14 amino acids. Written as DNA, the CDR3 is TGTGCCAGCAGTTTCTCTACGTACCAAGAGACCCAGTACTTC. Amino acids: CASSFSTYQETQYF.

This sequence joins TRBV5-1 and TRBJ2-7; D might be TRBD1 (5 bases). The CDR3 covers 12 residues. Trimming left V 3 bases short and J 6 bases short, with 10 bases between. The germline CDR1 and CDR2 sequences are SGHRS and YFSETQ. CDR3 nucleotide sequence: TGCGCCAGCAGCTCTCCCACAGGCGAGCAGTACTTC. This sequence encodes CASSSPTGEQYF.

The V call is TRBV12-3 or TRBV12-4, the J call TRBJ1-5; no reliable D call. This CDR3 is built from 14 residues. The germline V and J ends were trimmed by 1 base and 3 bases, with 7 bases remaining between them. CDR3 in DNA: TGTGCCAGCAGTTTAGGACCGAACAATCAGCCCCAGCATTTT. Protein: CASSLGPNNQPQHF.